The source of this TCR beta chain is a study of memory CD4+ T cells and cytomegalovirus serostatus. Study-wide context: Of the healthy Belgian adults, 9 were CMV seropositive and 20 to 30 seronegative.

Germline V lookup: CDR1 SGHAT, CDR2 FQNNGV. Trimming took 5 bases from V and 4 from J, leaving 13 bases between them. This CDR3 contains 14 residues. The sort gate was single viable CD3+CD4+CD8-CD45RO+ cells for memory CD4+ T cells. After thawing, CD4+ T cells were positively selected. In the original workflow: After removing out-of-frame reads, 2,204,828 distinct TCRbeta sequences remained. Sequencing was performed with immunoSEQ multiplex PCR; in TCRdb, only in-frame clones are kept and a portion is missing. The D gene and trimming were derived from the DNA, and the V and J assignments and clone size from that table. Of approximately 61,000 clones in the sample, about three quarters were seen once.

The origin of this receptor is an adult in good health and CMV-seronegative. Some clones in this sample may be carry-over from other donors' samples. The rearrangement joins TRBV11-2 to TRBJ2-3; D may be TRBD1 (5 bases). Sequences were obtained from memory CD4+ T cells from blood. This CDR3 reads CASSPPLGADTQYF. The CDR3 DNA follows: TGTGCCAGCAGCCCCCCATTAGGGGCAGATACGCAGTATTTT. The whole variable domain, filled in from reference TRBV11-2 and TRBJ2-3, reads EAGVAQSPRYKIIEKRQSVAFWCNPISGHATLYWYQQILGQGPKLLIQFQNNGVVDDSQLPKDRFSAERLKGVDSTLKIQPAKLEDSAVYLCASSPPLGADTQYFGPGTRLTVL.